These 31 T cell receptor beta chains originate from one sample sequenced in a study of memory CD4+ T cells and cytomegalovirus serostatus. Single viable CD3+CD4+CD8-CD45RO+ cells were sorted as the memory CD4+ T cells. Generated by immunoSEQ multiplex PCR, the TCRdb table keeps only in-frame clones and is missing some. Of 45,000 to 60,000 clones in the sample, around 83% are singletons; the top ten hold 2%. Sequenced: memory CD4+ T cells from blood. All receptors come from an adult in good health and CMV-seropositive.

V and J are TRBV5-4 and TRBJ2-1; 8 positions agree with TRBD1. The junction had 19 bases not matched to a gene; V was cut back by 4 bases and J by 4 bases. Germline V gene sequence: CDR1 SGHNT, CDR2 YYREEE (reference sequence). The CDR3 contains 19 residues. This CDR3 reads CASSLPQGASLRGYNEQFF. The CDR3, as DNA: TGTGCCAGCAGCCTTCCCCAGGGGGCGTCCCTAAGGGGTTACAATGAGCAGTTCTTC.

The chain has TRBV6-6 and TRBJ1-3; D not resolved. V dropped 2 bases and J dropped 2 bases, with 7 bases sitting between them. Looked up from germline, CDR1 is MNHNY and CDR2 is SVGAGI (reference sequence). This CDR3 comprises 14 residues. The CDR3 DNA is TGTGCCAGCAGTTACGGGAATACTGGAAACACCATATATTTT. This sequence encodes CASSYGNTGNTIYF.

V and J are TRBV7-6 and TRBJ1-4, with D maybe TRBD1 (5 bases). V lost 1 base to trimming and J lost 11 bases, with 17 bases between them. Germline CDR1 is SGHVS and CDR2 is FNYEAQ. CDR3 length: 15 amino acids. The CDR3: CASSLGGDSSGKLFF. CDR3 nucleotides: TGTGCCAGCAGCTTAGGAGGCGACAGCTCCGGGAAACTGTTTTTT.

V gene TRBV4-1 combines with J gene TRBJ2-1, with TRBD2 identical over 11 bases. The CDR3 sequence is 17 residues long. J lost 2 bases, V lost 2 bases, and 5 bases had no gene match. Germline V CDR1 and CDR2: MGHRA, YSYEKL. CDR3 DNA: TGCGCCAGCAGCCAACGCCATAGCGGGAGGGCCTACAATGAGCAGTTCTTC. This encodes CASSQRHSGRAYNEQFF.

DNA for the CDR3: TGTGCCAGCAGCCGACAGGGGGCCAGGACTTTCTTT. Protein: CASSRQGARTFF. The chain joins TRBV28 to TRBJ1-1, with 10 bases lining up with TRBD1. This CDR3 has 12 residues. Germline V gene data show CDR1 as MDHEN and CDR2 as SYDVKM. V gave up 6 bases and J gave up 12 bases; unmatched junction bases: 7.

The V gene is TRBV20-1, the J gene TRBJ1-1; 7 positions match TRBD1. With 8 bases clipped from V and 10 bases from J, the junction kept 10 bases outside the gene matches. The CDR3 totals 11 residues. Germline V lookup: CDR1 DFQATT, CDR2 SNEGSKA (reference sequence). DNA of the CDR3: TGCAGTTCTCGGGAGGGGGCTCGAGCTTTCTTT. This gives the protein CSSREGARAFF.

The genes are TRBV28 and TRBJ2-7; TRBD2 matches at 11 bases. The CDR3 runs to 14 residues. Germline trimming cut 9 bases from V and 2 bases from J; bases unmatched to any gene: 6. The germline V gene has CDR1 MDHEN and CDR2 SYDVKM. The CDR3 coding sequence is TGTGCCAGTCGTAGCGGGAGGGCCCCCTACGAGCAGTACTTC. This sequence encodes CASRSGRAPYEQYF.

This rearrangement joins TRBV19 to TRBJ2-2; D gene unclear. The germline V and J ends were trimmed by 5 bases and 1 base, with 8 bases remaining between them. Germline CDR1 and CDR2: LNHDA and SQIVND (reference sequence). The CDR3 totals 14 residues. The DNA of the CDR3 is TGTGCCAGTAGTTCACAGATGAACACCGGGGAGCTGTTTTTT. This sequence encodes CASSSQMNTGELFF.

A note on this clone: Distinct nucleotide sequences in the sample also encode this CDR3. The chain couples TRBV19 to TRBJ2-2; the match to TRBD1 covers 8 bases. This CDR3 has 14 residues. Germline V gene lookup returns CDR1 LNHDA and CDR2 SQIVND (reference sequence). V trimming: 8 bases; J trimming: 2 bases; junction bases outside the gene matches: 4. CDR3 sequence reads: CASSGQGNTGELFF. The CDR3 DNA reads TGTGCCAGTTCCGGACAGGGCAACACCGGGGAGCTGTTTTTT.

The rearrangement joins TRBV4-2 to TRBJ1-4; a weak D match, TRBD1 (6 bases). Germline CDR1 LGHNA, CDR2 YNFKEQ. Trimming took 4 bases from V and 4 from J, leaving 16 bases between them. The CDR3 runs to 16 residues. In nucleotides, the CDR3 is TGTGCCAGCAGCCCGGGGCTGTGGGACAATAATGAAAAACTGTTTTTT. This sequence encodes CASSPGLWDNNEKLFF.

The genes are TRBV9 and TRBJ2-2, with D possibly called TRBD1 or TRBD2 (5 bases each). V was trimmed by 4 bases and J by 1 base, leaving 11 bases between them. This CDR3 region has 15 residues. CDR1 and CDR2 (germline): SGDLS, YYNGEE. CDR3 in amino acids: CASSSGPGNTGELFF. In nucleotides, the CDR3 is TGTGCCAGCAGCTCGGGACCCGGGAACACCGGGGAGCTGTTTTTT.

This chain joins TRBV11-2 and TRBJ1-2; D unresolved. This CDR3 has 15 residues. Trimming took 0 bases from V and 4 from J, leaving 12 bases between them. Germline CDR1 and CDR2: SGHAT and FQNNGV. CDR3 in amino acids: CASSLEGGGPYGYTF. The CDR3 coding sequence is TGTGCCAGCAGCTTAGAAGGCGGTGGACCCTATGGCTACACCTTC.

The J gene is TRBJ1-2, the V gene TRBV7-2; weak D call: TRBD1 (6 bases). This CDR3 is built from 14 residues. Germline CDR1 and CDR2: SGHTA and FQGNSA. Deletions cut 3 bases from V and 7 bases from J, with 15 bases between. CDR3 DNA sequence: TGTGCCAGCAGCTTTCGGACAGTAGATGGTGGCTACACCTTC. Translation gives CASSFRTVDGGYTF.

A word on this clone: The same CDR3 arises from other DNA sequences in this sample as well. This chain uses TRBV7-2 with TRBJ2-7; unclear D gene. In germline, CDR1 is SGHTA, CDR2 FQGNSA. Trimming took 1 base from V and 0 from J, leaving 7 bases between them. This CDR3 spans 14 amino acids. This CDR3 reads CASSLGHSSYEQYF. CDR3 sequence (DNA): TGTGCCAGCAGCTTAGGGCATAGCTCCTACGAGCAGTACTTC.

This chain uses TRBV9 with TRBJ1-3; 9 positions match TRBD1. The CDR3 consists of 15 residues. The V gene's germline CDR1 is SGDLS and CDR2 YYNGEE. Trimming removed 4 bases from V and 4 bases from J; junction bases left unmatched: 6. The CDR3: CASSPTGTGGNTIYF. The CDR3 region has the DNA TGTGCCAGCAGCCCCACCGGGACAGGGGGAAACACCATATATTTT.

J is TRBJ2-3 and V is TRBV5-5; 10 nucleotides line up with TRBD2. V lost 2 bases to trimming and J lost 0 bases; unmatched junction nucleotides: 9. Germline V gene lookup returns CDR1 SGHKS and CDR2 YYEKEE (reference sequence). The length of the CDR3 is 18 residues. CDR3 bases: TGTGCCAGCAGCTTTCGCAGCGGGAGGGTTACTAGCACAGATACGCAGTATTTT. The encoded protein is CASSFRSGRVTSTDTQYF.

As for this clone: An end of the junction does not agree with germline; a read error may underlie this. The rearrangement links TRBV20-1 to TRBJ2-3, with TRBD2 matching 10 bases. The CDR3 is made up of 11 amino acids. Germline assignment: CDR1 DFQATT and CDR2 SNEGSKA (reference sequence). As DNA, the CDR3 is TGCAGGGGTTCGAAACTAGCGGGATTGGATTTT. Protein sequence: CRGSKLAGLDF.

The CDR3 loop reads CASSPIRGHTEAFF. The CDR3 DNA reads TGTGCCAGCAGTCCTATCAGGGGGCACACTGAAGCTTTCTTT. The V and J genes are TRBV6-5 and TRBJ1-1, with 8 bases aligning to TRBD1. The V gene end was trimmed by 5 bases and the J gene end by 3 bases; junction bases not matched to a gene: 5. Germline assignment: CDR1 MNHEY and CDR2 SVGAGI. This CDR3 has 14 residues.

V and J are TRBV5-6 and TRBJ1-4, with D hard to call. Germline loops: CDR1 SGHDT, CDR2 YYEEEE. Trimming took off 0 bases at V and 0 bases at J, with 9 bases between the two ends. The CDR3 extends over 16 amino acids. CDR3 region: CASSLGAQATNEKLFF. CDR3 DNA: TGTGCCAGCAGCTTGGGGGCCCAGGCAACTAATGAAAAACTGTTTTTT.

The chain recombines TRBV29-1 with TRBJ2-7; 7 bases fit TRBD2. CDR3 length equals 13 residues. V was clipped by 4 bases and J by 7 bases; unmatched bases: 10. Germline V gives CDR1 SQVTM, CDR2 ANQGSEA. The chain's CDR3 is CSVGGGGSLEQYF. The CDR3 DNA follows: TGCAGCGTTGGAGGCGGGGGTTCTTTAGAGCAGTACTTC.

This chain uses TRBV29-1 with TRBJ2-3; TRBD2 is a possible D gene (6 bases). The V and J ends lost 3 bases and 0 bases respectively, with 22 bases between them. The CDR3 runs to 18 residues. Looked up from germline, CDR1 is SQVTM and CDR2 is ANQGSEA. This CDR3 is CSVDNLEGSASSTDTQYF. The CDR3 DNA follows: TGCAGCGTTGATAATCTGGAGGGGTCGGCCTCTAGCACAGATACGCAGTATTTT.

This clone was found a few times. The rearrangement uses TRBV18 and TRBJ2-1; tentative D call: TRBD2 (6 bases). The CDR3 is made up of 13 amino acids. Germline CDR1 KGHSH, CDR2 LQKENI. V was clipped by 6 bases and J by 6 bases, with 12 bases between them. DNA for the CDR3: TGTGCCAGCTCCCGGGGACTCCTCAATGAGCAGTTCTTC. Translating gives CASSRGLLNEQFF. Looking up the rest from reference TRBV18 and TRBJ2-1 gives the full variable domain: NAGVMQNPRHLVRRRGQEARLRCSPMKGHSHVYWYRQLPEEGLKFMVYLQKENIIDESGMPKERFSAEFPKEGPSILRIQQVVRGDSAAYFCASSRGLLNEQFFGPGTRLTVL.

A single count supports this clone. V gene TRBV4-2 combines with J gene TRBJ1-2; D not certain. CDR1 is LGHNA, CDR2 YNFKEQ, per germline. The CDR3 has 12 residues. V lost 5 bases, J lost 6 bases, and 10 bases lay in between. The CDR3 DNA reads as TGTGCCAGCAGCTTAGGACTTGATGGCTACACCTTC. Its translation is CASSLGLDGYTF.

V and J are TRBV5-5 and TRBJ2-7; TRBD2 agrees at 10 bases. Germline V lookup: CDR1 SGHKS, CDR2 YYEKEE (reference sequence). The CDR3 is 17 amino acids. Trimming removed 1 base from V and 5 bases from J; junction bases left unmatched: 12. The CDR3 region has the DNA TGTGCCAGCAGCTTGAGGTCTAGCGGGAGATGGTCCCACGAGCAGTACTTC. This gives the protein CASSLRSSGRWSHEQYF.

The V call is TRBV7-2, the J call TRBJ2-5, with D possibly matching TRBD1 (6 bases). CDR3 size: 13 residues. The ends were cut back, 6 bases at V and 2 bases at J, with 10 bases in the middle. The germline V gene has CDR1 SGHTA and CDR2 FQGNSA. The CDR3: CASRRGIQETQYF. CDR3 nucleotides: TGTGCCAGCAGAAGGGGGATTCAAGAGACCCAGTACTTC.

The V call is TRBV11-2, the J call TRBJ1-6; 10 bases match TRBD1. The J segment lost 7 bases and the V segment lost 6 bases, leaving 6 bases of the junction unmatched. CDR3 length: 15 residues. Germline V lookup: CDR1 SGHAT, CDR2 FQNNGV. CDR3 nucleotide sequence: TGTGCCAGCAGGAGACCGGGACAGGGGAATTCACCCCTCCACTTT. Translation gives CASRRPGQGNSPLHF.

V usage is TRBV10-3 and J usage is TRBJ1-3; unclear D gene. The CDR3 runs 15 residues. Germline assignment: CDR1 ENHRY and CDR2 SYGVKD. V lost 2 bases to trimming and J lost 0 bases, with 8 bases between them. The CDR3 is CAISEAPLSGNTIYF. For the CDR3, the DNA is TGTGCCATCAGTGAGGCACCCCTCTCTGGAAACACCATATATTTT.

This chain's CDR3 is CASNRRGGTNEKLFF. The CDR3 bases are TGTGCCAGCAACCGGAGGGGGGGGACTAATGAAAAACTGTTTTTT. The gene calls are TRBV9 and TRBJ1-4; tentatively, D is TRBD1 (6 bases). Looked up from germline, CDR1 is SGDLS and CDR2 is YYNGEE. Trimming shortened V by 6 bases and J by 2 bases, and 14 bases separated the two germline ends. The CDR3 is made up of 15 amino acids.

The rearrangement joins TRBV6-1 to TRBJ2-7; possible D gene TRBD2, 6 bases. Trimming pared 7 bases from V and 2 bases from J, leaving 15 bases between. The CDR3 is 14 amino acids. Looked up from germline, CDR1 is MNHNS and CDR2 is SASEGT. Here the CDR3 reads CASTTQRGTYEQYF. The CDR3 region has the DNA TGTGCCAGCACTACACAGCGCGGGACCTACGAGCAGTACTTC.

The V call is TRBV5-8, the J call TRBJ2-3; TRBD2 agrees at 9 bases. The CDR3 is 15 amino acids. V lost 0 bases to trimming and J lost 1 base; unmatched junction nucleotides: 0. Germline V lookup: CDR1 SGHTS, CDR2 YDEGEE. The DNA for the CDR3 is TGTGCCAGCAGCTTGGAGCGGGGGGGCACAGATACGCAGTATTTT. Translated: CASSLERGGTDTQYF. Full variable domain (missing parts from reference TRBV5-8 and TRBJ2-3): EAGVTQSPTHLIKTRGQQATLRCSPISGHTSVYWYQQALGLGLQFLLWYDEGEERNRGNFPPRFSGRQFPNYSSELNVNALELEDSALYLCASSLERGGTDTQYFGPGTRLTVL.

This chain uses TRBV6-6 with TRBJ2-5; no clear D. V was trimmed by 8 bases and J by 0 bases, leaving 10 bases between them. Looked up from germline, CDR1 is MNHNY and CDR2 is SVGAGI (reference sequence). CDR3 length: 13 residues. Written as DNA, the CDR3 is TGTGCCAGCTCCACAGACAACCAAGAGACCCAGTACTTC. Protein product: CASSTDNQETQYF.